The entry that follows covers one T cell receptor beta chain sequence. What it recognizes is unknown. The use of a sample-barcoded 5' primer and a J-beta primer mix characterized a second PCR of about 7 to 12 cycles. Template switching added a 12-random-nucleotide identifier to every cDNA molecule. TCRdb re-called the 5' RACE reads through MiXCR, storing one row per CDR3 protein. The table has around 1.5 million distinct CDR3 sequences, 30% to 35% seen once. This specimen belongs to a study of blood T cells in healthy people across ages. The CDR3 loop spans 12 amino acids. CDR1 SGHTA and CDR2 FQGNSA come from the germline V gene. Trimming removed 1 base from V and 14 bases from J, with 9 bases in between. Overall study findings and caveats: Diversity was higher, and naive CD4+ cells more numerous, in long-lived donors than in aged donors. Per-million-T-cell TCR beta diversity fell roughly linearly with age.

The source is a woman aged 25 to 39 in good health. The V call is TRBV7-2, the J call TRBJ1-6; D gene unclear. Source material: blood. CDR3 sequence (DNA): TGTGCCAGCAGCTTAGGCCCCCGGACCCTCCACTTT. Amino acid sequence: CASSLGPRTLHF.